This TCR beta chain was sequenced during a study of OX40 agonist ivuxolimab in advanced cancers. The overall study: Patients took ivuxolimab, an agonistic anti-OX40 (CD134) antibody. Dose-escalation patients' cancers were hepatocellular carcinoma, melanoma, renal cell or head and neck cancer. Age averaged about 62 years (range 23 to 79), and less than 85% were male.

V was shortened by 0 bases and J by 7 bases, with 13 bases between the two germline ends. The V gene's germline CDR1 is SGHRS and CDR2 YFSETQ. The CDR3 length is 14 residues. This table comes from immunoSEQ multiplex PCR, and its TCRdb copy is limited to in-frame clones, with some not included. The sample consists of nearly 80,000 clones, less than 95% of them appearing once. J is TRBJ1-2 and V is TRBV5-1; D unclear. The sequence was collected from an adult with an advanced solid tumor such as melanoma, head and neck, liver or kidney cancer. The sequencing used CD4+ or CD8+ T cells sorted from blood, collected in a trial of the OX40 agonist ivuxolimab. The CDR3 reads CASSLAISGGGYTF. The DNA for the CDR3 is TGCGCCAGCAGCTTGGCAATCTCGGGAGGTGGCTACACCTTC.